The next 27 T cell receptor beta chains were all read from a single sample in a study of blood T cells in healthy people across ages. The use of a sample-barcoded 5' primer and a J-beta primer mix characterized a second PCR of roughly 6 to 11 cycles. TCRdb independently ran MiXCR on the 5' RACE reads; one entry per CDR3 protein. The table shows 550,000 to 750,000 distinct CDR3 sequences, with roughly 20% occurring only once. The sequencing input was blood. These receptors were obtained from a man in his 70s in good health.

The chain joins TRBV28 to TRBJ2-7, with a possible D match to TRBD2 (6 bases). The V end was cut by 8 bases, the J end by 1 base, with 15 bases between. CDR1 and CDR2 from the germline V gene are MDHEN and SYDVKM. The CDR3 spans 14 residues. Written as DNA, the CDR3 is TGTGCCAGCGGAGGGGCGCCAGCTTCCTACGAGCAGTACTTC. It specifies CASGGAPASYEQYF.

The sample holds many counts of this clonotype. The chain recombines TRBV13 with TRBJ1-5, with D unresolved. V was shortened by 1 base and J by 6 bases, with 7 bases between the two germline ends. The CDR3 spans 13 residues. From germline, CDR1 is PRHDT and CDR2 FYEKMQ (reference sequence). CDR3 DNA: TGTGCCAGCAGCTTAGCGGGTGCTCAGCCCCAGCATTTT. Its protein product is CASSLAGAQPQHF. Together with reference TRBV13 and TRBJ1-5, the CDR3 gives the full variable domain: AAGVIQSPRHLIKEKRETATLKCYPIPRHDTVYWYQQGPGQDPQFLISFYEKMQSDKGSIPDRFSAQQFSDYHSELNMSSLELGDSALYFCASSLAGAQPQHFGDGTRLSIL.

V and J are TRBV7-3 and TRBJ2-1; 11 nucleotides agree with TRBD2. Per the germline V gene, CDR1 is SGHTA and CDR2 is FQGTGA. The CDR3 runs to 14 residues. Trimming took 6 bases from V and 5 from J; bases not matched to a gene: 3. CDR3 in amino acids: CASRETSGNNEQFF. Here the CDR3 DNA reads TGTGCCAGCAGAGAGACTAGCGGGAACAATGAGCAGTTCTTC. The full variable domain, completed using reference TRBV7-3 and TRBJ2-1, is GAGVSQTPSNKVTEKGKYVELRCDPISGHTALYWYRQSLGQGPEFLIYFQGTGAADDSGLPNDRFFAVRPEGSVSTLKIQRTERGDSAVYLCASRETSGNNEQFFGPGTRLTVL.

A remark on this clonotype: The conserved final phenylalanine or tryptophan is absent from the CDR3, which likely points to a read error. The CDR3 is CASSQDSGRGDTQYL. The CDR3 DNA sequence: TGTGCCAGCAGCCAGGATAGCGGCAGAGGAGATACGCAGTATCTT. The chain employs TRBV4-2 and TRBJ2-3, with D perhaps matching TRBD2 (6 bases). The length of the CDR3 is 15 residues. Trimming took off 3 bases at V and 5 bases at J, with 15 bases between the two ends. CDR1 and CDR2 from the germline V gene are LGHNA and YNFKEQ.

The genes are TRBV2 and TRBJ1-4; perhaps TRBD1 as D (5 bases). Deletions cut 6 bases from V and 0 bases from J, with 11 bases between. Germline V gene sequence: CDR1 SNHLY, CDR2 FYNNEI. The CDR3 extends over 15 amino acids. The CDR3 loop reads CASRPDRATNEKLFF. As DNA, the CDR3 is TGTGCCAGCAGACCCGACAGAGCAACTAATGAAAAACTGTTTTTT.

This clonotype was seen only a few times. The chain links TRBV10-2 to TRBJ2-7, with 14 bases identical to TRBD2. Germline V gene lookup returns CDR1 WSHSY and CDR2 SAAADI. Germline trimming cut 4 bases from V and 4 bases from J; bases unmatched to any gene: 6. The CDR3 spans 16 residues. The CDR3 here is CASSGTSGRTGYEQYF. The CDR3 DNA reads TGCGCCAGCAGTGGGACTAGCGGGAGGACCGGTTACGAGCAGTACTTC.

Details on this clonotype: A clone one base away is much larger, so this may be a read error. The V and J genes are TRBV2 and TRBJ1-5; possible D gene TRBD1, 5 bases. The CDR3 loop spans 14 amino acids. Germline loops: CDR1 SNHLY, CDR2 FYNNEI. Here the CDR3 reads CACRDRQSNQPQHF. The CDR3 bases are TGTGCCTGCAGGGACCGACAGAGCAATCAGCCCCAGCATTTT. Full variable domain (outside the CDR3, taken from reference TRBV2 and TRBJ1-5): EPEVTQTPSHQVTQMGQEVILRCVPISNHLYFYWYRQILGQKVEFLVSFYNNEISEKSEIFDDQFSVERPDGSNFTLKIRSTKLEDSAMYFCACRDRQSNQPQHFGDGTRLSIL.

The chain couples TRBV7-3 to TRBJ2-7; weak D call: TRBD2 (5 bases). CDR1 SGHTA and CDR2 FQGTGA come from the germline V gene. The CDR3 is made up of 16 amino acids. V lost 2 bases and J lost 4, with 18 bases in between. The CDR3 coding sequence is TGTGCCAGCAGCTTACTTCTAACACATGAGGGTTACGAGCAGTACTTC. Translating it yields CASSLLLTHEGYEQYF.

The chain links TRBV9 to TRBJ2-5; 10 bases are shared with TRBD1. The J call may be wrong; the DNA end is better matched by TRBJ2-7. Germline CDR1 SGDLS, CDR2 YYNGEE. The CDR3 runs 15 residues. The CDR3 DNA is TGTGCCAGCAGCCCGGTGGACAGGGGGGACTACGAGCAGTACTTC. Protein sequence: CASSPVDRGDYEQYF.

This rearrangement joins TRBV10-3 to TRBJ2-5, with D possibly TRBD2 on 5 matching bases. The J call is in doubt because the DNA end fits TRBJ2-7 better. Germline V gene data show CDR1 as ENHRY and CDR2 as SYGVKD. The CDR3 loop spans 13 amino acids. CDR3 DNA sequence: TGTGCCATCAGTGACCCTGGGAGCACCGAGCAGTACTTC. Translated: CAISDPGSTEQYF.

This clonotype was picked up a small number of times. The J gene is TRBJ2-5, the V gene TRBV3-1, with 7 bases matching TRBD1. The DNA end is more similar to TRBJ2-1, so the J call may be wrong. Looked up from germline, CDR1 is LGHDT and CDR2 is YNNKEL (reference sequence). The CDR3 loop spans 12 amino acids. The CDR3 here is CASSFPDREQFF. The CDR3 DNA is TGTGCCAGCAGCTTCCCGGACAGGGAGCAGTTCTTC.

This clonotype showed up just a few times. The chain links TRBV6-6 to TRBJ2-1; the D is unclear. CDR1 and CDR2 (germline): MNHNY, SVGAGI (reference sequence). This CDR3 comprises 12 residues. The ends were cut back, 4 bases at V and 6 bases at J, with 7 bases in the middle. The CDR3 is CASSSPINEQFF. CDR3 DNA sequence: TGTGCCAGCAGTTCCCCTATCAATGAGCAGTTCTTC.

This clonotype appeared a few times. This chain links TRBV4-2 with TRBJ2-5; 8 bases agree with TRBD2. The CDR3 spans 15 residues. Germline-derived CDR1 and CDR2 are LGHNA and YNFKEQ. Trimming removed 0 bases from V and 3 bases from J; junction bases left unmatched: 3. CDR3 sequence reads: CASSQDEAGEETQYF. The CDR3 nucleotides are TGTGCCAGCAGCCAAGATGAAGCGGGAGAAGAGACCCAGTACTTC.

This clonotype was counted a few times. The V gene is TRBV4-1, the J gene TRBJ2-5; possibly TRBD1 for D (5 bases). Germline-derived CDR1 and CDR2 are MGHRA and YSYEKL. The CDR3 runs to 15 residues. V was cut by 0 bases and J by 1 base, with 9 bases left in between. The CDR3 DNA sequence: TGCGCCAGCAGCCAAGAACGGCAGGGCCAAGAGACCCAGTACTTC. As protein: CASSQERQGQETQYF.

There are a few counts of this clonotype. The chain uses TRBV5-1 and TRBJ1-2; D call uncertain. This CDR3 spans 14 amino acids. Germline assignment: CDR1 SGHRS and CDR2 YFSETQ. V was cut by 0 bases and J by 4 bases, with 10 bases left in between. The CDR3 region is CASSLAEGGYGYTF. CDR3 nucleotides: TGCGCCAGCAGCTTGGCGGAGGGCGGCTATGGCTACACCTTC.

This clonotype was observed a handful of times. J is TRBJ2-7 and V is TRBV27, with 7 bases identical to TRBD1. In germline, CDR1 is MNHEY, CDR2 SMNVEV (reference sequence). CDR3 size: 14 residues. V gave up 3 bases and J gave up 4 bases; unmatched junction bases: 6. The CDR3 region has the DNA TGTGCCAGCAGTTTCCAGGGGGTTGGGTACGAGCAGTACTTC. Its translation is CASSFQGVGYEQYF.

The genes are TRBV7-2 and TRBJ2-5; no definite D call. The closer fit of TRBJ2-1 to the DNA end suggests the J call may be wrong. In germline, CDR1 is SGHTA, CDR2 FQGNSA. The CDR3 sequence is 15 residues long. This CDR3 reads CASSLGVTAYNEQFF. The CDR3 DNA sequence: TGTGCCAGCAGCTTAGGGGTAACAGCCTACAATGAGCAGTTCTTC.

The chain has TRBV7-2 and TRBJ1-5; 10 positions match TRBD1. This CDR3 region has 15 residues. Germline trimming cut 5 bases from V and 6 bases from J; bases unmatched to any gene: 7. Per the germline V gene, CDR1 is SGHTA and CDR2 is FQGNSA. The CDR3 DNA reads TGTGCCAGCAGCCAGGGACAGGGGTGGACTCAGCCCCAGCATTTT. This gives the protein CASSQGQGWTQPQHF.

The chain joins TRBV6-6 to TRBJ1-1; a possible D gene is TRBD1 (5 bases). This CDR3 is built from 13 residues. The germline CDR1 and CDR2 sequences are MNHNY and SVGAGI (reference sequence). V was cut by 2 bases and J by 8 bases, with 12 bases left in between. CDR3 nucleotides: TGTGCCAGCAGTTACGCCACAGGAACAGAAGCTTTCTTT. It is translated as CASSYATGTEAFF.

Of note for this clonotype: The CDR3 does not close with the conserved phenylalanine or tryptophan, likely indicating a read error. The chain joins TRBV4-1 to TRBJ2-4; D could derive from TRBD1 or TRBD2 (5 bases each). Germline loops: CDR1 MGHRA, CDR2 YSYEKL. Trimming cost V 1 base and J 0 bases, with 7 bases left between them. The CDR3 sequence is 15 residues long. Here the CDR3 reads CASSQVGEAKNIQYI. In DNA form, the CDR3 reads TGCGCCAGCAGCCAAGTGGGGGAAGCCAAAAACATTCAGTACATC.

In regard to this clonotype: A much larger clone differs by one base, so this may be a read error. This chain joins TRBV6-5 and TRBJ2-4; D perhaps matches TRBD1 (6 bases). Germline V CDR1 and CDR2: MNHEY, SVGAGI. This CDR3 has 15 amino acids. Here the CDR3 DNA reads TGTGCCAACAGTTACTCGCAGGGGGCCAAAAACATTCAGTACTTC. Protein: CANSYSQGAKNIQYF.

This clonotype was seen ten or more times. The V call is TRBV27, the J call TRBJ2-5; 14 nucleotides line up with TRBD2. The CDR3 runs 19 residues. Losses at the gene ends were 3 bases for V and 5 bases for J; bases not matched to a gene: 14. Germline CDR1 and CDR2: MNHEY and SMNVEV (reference sequence). As DNA, the CDR3 is TGTGCCAGCAGTTTTATCTCCCGACTAGCGGGAGGGTTGGGGGAGACCCAGTACTTC. It encodes CASSFISRLAGGLGETQYF.

J is TRBJ2-1 and V is TRBV20-1; perhaps TRBD2 as D (6 bases). The germline V gene has CDR1 DFQATT and CDR2 SNEGSKA (reference sequence). The CDR3 sequence is 15 residues long. V was clipped by 1 base and J by 1 base, with 11 bases between them. The DNA for the CDR3 is TGCAGTGCTAGAGGGACTGGGACTTCCTACAATGAGCAGTTCTTC. Translated, it gives CSARGTGTSYNEQFF.

This clonotype was seen only once. The chain combines TRBV20-1 with TRBJ1-5; D call uncertain. Between the trimmed V and J ends, which lost 0 bases and 5 bases, there was a span of 8 bases. This CDR3 is 13 amino acids long. From germline, CDR1 is DFQATT and CDR2 SNEGSKA (reference sequence). In DNA, the CDR3 is TGCAGTGCTAGAGATACACTTGATCAGCCCCAGCATTTT. It encodes CSARDTLDQPQHF.

This clonotype was recorded a few times. The chain combines TRBV3-1 with TRBJ1-1; a possible D gene is TRBD1 (6 bases). The CDR3 is made up of 14 amino acids. Germline CDR1 and CDR2: LGHDT and YNNKEL (reference sequence). V was clipped by 5 bases and J by 5 bases, with 15 bases between them. CDR3 amino acids: CASSSALGQTEAFF. The CDR3 nucleotides read TGTGCCAGCAGCTCCGCCTTAGGACAGACTGAAGCTTTCTTT.

The V and J genes are TRBV6-2 or TRBV6-3 and TRBJ1-1; D is unresolved. Germline CDR1 and CDR2: MNHEY and SVGEGT. This CDR3 spans 14 amino acids. Between the trimmed V and J ends, which lost 2 bases and 5 bases, there was a span of 12 bases. Here the CDR3 reads CASSYQTGRTEAFF. DNA for the CDR3: TGTGCCAGCAGTTACCAGACTGGGAGGACTGAAGCTTTCTTT.

The rearrangement joins TRBV6-1 to TRBJ2-3, with unresolved D. The V end lost 0 bases, the J end lost 8 bases, and 12 bases lay between the germline ends. The germline CDR1 and CDR2 sequences are MNHNS and SASEGT. The CDR3 loop spans 14 amino acids. CDR3 DNA: TGTGCCAGCAGTGAAGCAGGGCGCACGGGTACGCAGTATTTT. Its protein is CASSEAGRTGTQYF.